The following is a T cell receptor beta chain sequence with its context. These data are taken from a study of blood T cell repertoires in COVID-19. The data were produced by immunoSEQ multiplex PCR, yet TCRdb's version contains in-frame clones alone and is incomplete. The repertoire holds some 140,000 clones, around 89% seen once, with roughly 18% in the top ten. The length of the CDR3 is 15 residues. The ends were cut back, 2 bases at V and 0 bases at J, with 9 bases in the middle. The germline V gene has CDR1 MGHRA and CDR2 YSYEKL. The sequencing input was peripheral blood. The TCR comes from a man in his fifties with active or convalescent COVID-19. V and J are TRBV4-1 and TRBJ2-3, with D tentatively TRBD1 (6 bases). As DNA, the CDR3 is TGCGCCAGCAGCCAAACAGGGAAGAGCACAGATACGCAGTATTTT. As protein: CASSQTGKSTDTQYF.